Below, 6 T cell receptor beta chains from the same sample are listed, as sequenced in a study of OX40 agonist ivuxolimab in advanced cancers. TCRdb's copy holds only in-frame clones and misses some; the assay was immunoSEQ multiplex PCR. Of over 55,000 clones in the sample, around 90% are singletons; the top ten hold 1.5% to 2%. The starting material was CD4+ or CD8+ T cells sorted from blood, obtained in a trial of the OX40 agonist ivuxolimab. The receptors here all came from an adult with an advanced solid tumor such as melanoma, head and neck, liver or kidney cancer.

The V and J genes are TRBV13 and TRBJ2-1; 10 bases match TRBD1. CDR1 PRHDT and CDR2 FYEKMQ come from the germline V gene (reference sequence). The CDR3 consists of 15 residues. Trimming removed 3 bases from V and 5 bases from J; junction bases left unmatched: 4. The CDR3, as DNA: TGTGCCAGCAGCTTCGACAGGGGGCAGGACAATGAGCAGTTCTTC. Translating gives CASSFDRGQDNEQFF.

The CDR3 spells CASSLDRGDEQFF. For the CDR3, the DNA is TGTGCCAGCAGCTTAGATCGGGGAGATGAGCAGTTCTTC. The chain recombines TRBV11-2 with TRBJ2-1, with a possible D match to TRBD2 (5 bases). The germline V gene encodes CDR1 SGHAT and CDR2 FQNNGV. This CDR3 is 13 amino acids long. V lost 0 bases and J 8 bases, leaving 8 bases between the germline ends.

This chain joins TRBV19 and TRBJ2-7, with 8 positions matching TRBD1. Trimming took 5 bases from V and 5 from J; bases not matched to a gene: 8. The germline gives CDR1 LNHDA, CDR2 SQIVND (reference sequence). The CDR3 sequence is 14 residues long. The DNA of the CDR3 is TGTGCCAGTAGTGTGGACAGGGACCTCGACGAGCAGTACTTC. This sequence encodes CASSVDRDLDEQYF.

This clone was recorded a few times. V gene TRBV2 combines with J gene TRBJ1-1; D gene unclear. V lost 10 bases and J lost 1, with 4 bases in between. This CDR3 has 10 residues. Germline V gives CDR1 SNHLY, CDR2 FYNNEI. CDR3 sequence reads: CATGNTEAFF. The CDR3 coding sequence is TGTGCCACCGGGAACACTGAAGCTTTCTTT.

The chain employs TRBV4-2 and TRBJ1-4; no definite D call. CDR3 size: 15 residues. V lost 0 bases and J 5 bases, leaving 10 bases between the germline ends. In germline, CDR1 is LGHNA, CDR2 YNFKEQ. The CDR3 loop is CASSQDSRTNEKLFF. DNA of the CDR3: TGTGCCAGCAGCCAAGATTCTCGGACGAATGAAAAACTGTTTTTT.

The chain joins TRBV29-1 to TRBJ2-5; D assignment may be TRBD1 or TRBD2 (5 bases each). The CDR3 runs to 12 residues. CDR1 and CDR2 (germline): SQVTM, ANQGSEA. The V gene lost 2 bases and the J gene lost 4 bases, with 8 bases spanning the gap. The CDR3 DNA follows: TGCAGCGTTGAATGGGGGAGAGAGACCCAGTACTTC. It encodes CSVEWGRETQYF.